This T cell receptor beta chain was recorded in a study of T-cell reconstitution after alpha-beta-depleted transplantation in children. Molecular barcoding with unique molecular identifiers was used for the TCRbeta library. Via MiXCR, TCRdb re-called the PCR reads, giving one row per CDR3 protein. Counted here are some 400,000 distinct CDR3 sequences, 20% occurring once; the ten biggest clones make up approximately 3.9%. The ends were cut back, 5 bases at V and 5 bases at J, with 16 bases in the middle. CDR3 length equals 14 residues. This clonotype was sampled from a human donor who donated a stem cell graft to a child with acute myeloid leukemia. Specimen: PBMCs from the stem cell graft donor, collected from the stem cell graft. The chain is built from TRBV12-3 or TRBV12-4 and TRBJ2-7; weak D call: TRBD1 (6 bases). CDR3 DNA: TGTGCCAGCAGTATGGGGGCGGCCGGCGACGAGCAGTACTTC. Amino acids: CASSMGAAGDEQYF.